A single sample gave rise to the 28 T cell receptor beta chains below, sequenced in a study of shared clonotypes between healthy human individuals. The method was immunoSEQ multiplex PCR; TCRdb's version includes in-frame clones alone and lacks a portion of them. In the table there are over 800,000 clones, more than 85% of which are singletons. Terminally differentiated effector memory CD45RA+ cells were excluded from the naive CD8 cells, which were CD45RO-negative and positively selected for CCR7. The sequencing input was naive CD8+ T cells sorted from blood. The receptors come from a man aged 30 to 45 in good health.

The chain couples TRBV30 to TRBJ1-1; perhaps TRBD1 as D (5 bases). CDR1 is GTSNPN, CDR2 SVGIG, per germline (reference sequence). The CDR3 has 14 amino acids. Trimming took 4 bases from V and 2 from J, leaving 14 bases between them. The CDR3 sequence is CAWTLGLFNTEAFF. The CDR3 region has the DNA TGTGCCTGGACTCTGGGACTTTTTAACACTGAAGCTTTCTTT.

The chain carries TRBV10-3 and TRBJ2-3; tentatively, D is TRBD1 (7 bases). This CDR3 has 16 amino acids. Germline assignment: CDR1 ENHRY and CDR2 SYGVKD. The ends were cut back, 5 bases at V and 2 bases at J, with 17 bases in the middle. CDR3 bases: TGTGCCATCAGTAGACTAGGACAGGACAACACAGATACGCAGTATTTT. It specifies CAISRLGQDNTDTQYF.

This clone was seen once. The chain joins TRBV9 to TRBJ2-7; 11 bases are shared with TRBD2. The CDR3 consists of 15 residues. V shed 3 bases, J shed 2 bases, and the junction held 4 bases outside the gene matches. Looked up from germline, CDR1 is SGDLS and CDR2 is YYNGEE. DNA of the CDR3: TGTGCCAGCAGCGCCGGGACTAGCGGAGCCTACGAGCAGTACTTC. Its translation is CASSAGTSGAYEQYF.

The J gene is TRBJ2-6, the V gene TRBV2; D may be TRBD2 (6 bases). V lost 5 bases and J lost 3, with 14 bases in between. This CDR3 is built from 16 residues. Germline V gene lookup returns CDR1 SNHLY and CDR2 FYNNEI. CDR3 DNA: TGTGCCAGCAGTATCCAGACTAGGCGTGGGGCCAACGTCCTGACTTTC. The encoded protein is CASSIQTRRGANVLTF.

This clone was detected only once. J is TRBJ2-2 and V is TRBV15, with D tentatively TRBD1 (6 bases). V was clipped by 6 bases and J by 2 bases, with 10 bases between them. Germline CDR1 LNHNV, CDR2 YYDKDF (reference sequence). This CDR3 has 14 amino acids. The CDR3 coding sequence is TGTGCCACCAGTAAGGACAGAAACACCGGGGAGCTGTTTTTT. It is translated as CATSKDRNTGELFF.

The genes are TRBV19 and TRBJ2-5; D is perhaps TRBD2 (5 bases). Germline values: CDR1 LNHDA, CDR2 SQIVND (reference sequence). Trimming removed 3 bases from V and 5 bases from J, with 16 bases in between. The CDR3 length is 15 residues. CDR3 amino acids: CASSMNFAGGETQYF. The CDR3 region has the DNA TGTGCCAGTAGTATGAATTTTGCGGGTGGTGAGACCCAGTACTTC.

The chain links TRBV6-1 to TRBJ2-7, with 8 bases identical to TRBD2. Germline CDR1 is MNHNS and CDR2 is SASEGT. V lost 4 bases, J lost 3 bases, and 8 bases stayed unmatched. CDR3 length: 15 amino acids. The CDR3 DNA follows: TGTGCCAGCAGTGGCCAGACTAGCGTAATCTACGAGCAGTACTTC. This gives the protein CASSGQTSVIYEQYF.

The rearrangement links TRBV27 to TRBJ2-2; 12 nucleotides match TRBD2. The CDR3 length is 16 residues. The germline V gene encodes CDR1 MNHEY and CDR2 SMNVEV (reference sequence). J gave up 4 bases and V 5 bases, and 5 bases lay outside the gene matches. CDR3 residues: CASSRTSGTVTGELFF. In DNA form, the CDR3 reads TGTGCCAGCAGTCGGACTAGCGGGACGGTCACCGGGGAGCTGTTTTTT.

The rearrangement uses TRBV27 and TRBJ2-2; D is undetermined. The CDR3 covers 11 residues. The germline V gene encodes CDR1 MNHEY and CDR2 SMNVEV (reference sequence). The ends were cut back, 4 bases at V and 9 bases at J, with 6 bases in the middle. The CDR3 loop reads CASSYNRELFF. CDR3 coding DNA: TGTGCCAGCAGTTATAACCGGGAGCTGTTTTTT.

The chain links TRBV28 to TRBJ1-1, with a possible D match to TRBD1 (6 bases). Germline values: CDR1 MDHEN, CDR2 SYDVKM. The germline V and J ends were trimmed by 6 bases and 7 bases, with 12 bases remaining between them. CDR3 size: 12 residues. The CDR3 loop reads CASSLDSIEAFF. Written as DNA, the CDR3 is TGTGCCAGCAGCCTGGACAGTATTGAAGCTTTCTTT.

This chain joins TRBV11-2 and TRBJ2-1, with 9 bases fitting TRBD2. The CDR3 extends over 16 amino acids. After removal of 3 bases from V and 5 bases from J, the junction contained 8 bases not matched to a gene. Germline V lookup: CDR1 SGHAT, CDR2 FQNNGV. In DNA, the CDR3 is TGTGCCAGCAGCTTCCCCGGACTAGCGTACCACAATGAGCAGTTCTTC. The encoded protein is CASSFPGLAYHNEQFF.

J is TRBJ2-1 and V is TRBV12-5, with 8 bases identical to TRBD1. Germline CDR1 reads LGHNT; CDR2 reads FRNRAP. V shed 5 bases and J 10 bases; nucleotides not matched to a gene: 13. The length of the CDR3 is 15 residues. The CDR3 region has the DNA TGTGCTAGTGGTCTCGGACAGGGTGAGTCTCCAGAGCAGTTCTTC. Translated: CASGLGQGESPEQFF. The whole variable domain, filled in from reference TRBV12-5 and TRBJ2-1, reads DARVTQTPRHKVTEMGQEVTMRCQPILGHNTVFWYRQTMMQGLELLAYFRNRAPLDDSGMPKDRFSAEMPDATLATLKIQPSEPRDSAVYFCASGLGQGESPEQFFGPGTRLTVL.

V is TRBV5-6 and J is TRBJ1-2; TRBD1 agrees at 9 bases. Germline V CDR1 and CDR2: SGHDT, YYEEEE. Trimming removed 4 bases from V and 3 bases from J; junction bases left unmatched: 13. The CDR3 covers 17 residues. The CDR3 reads CASSPRDRVSEDYGYTF. The CDR3 DNA follows: TGTGCCAGCAGCCCCCGGGACAGGGTTTCTGAGGACTATGGCTACACCTTC.

This rearrangement joins TRBV27 to TRBJ2-1, with 7 bases identical to TRBD1. Trimming took 4 bases from V and 2 from J; bases not matched to a gene: 17. CDR3 length equals 19 residues. CDR1 is MNHEY and CDR2 is SMNVEV in the germline V gene (reference sequence). CDR3 sequence: CASSSSYKGPGQPYNEQFF. The CDR3, as DNA: TGTGCCAGCAGTTCATCATACAAAGGACCGGGACAGCCCTACAATGAGCAGTTCTTC.

The rearrangement links TRBV2 to TRBJ2-7; D may be TRBD1 (6 bases). This CDR3 spans 14 amino acids. Germline V gives CDR1 SNHLY, CDR2 FYNNEI. The V end was cut by 4 bases, the J end by 3 bases, with 13 bases between. CDR3 in amino acids: CASSARTEFYEQYF. As DNA, the CDR3 is TGTGCCAGCAGTGCCCGGACAGAATTCTACGAGCAGTACTTC. Together with reference TRBV2 and TRBJ2-7, the CDR3 gives the full variable domain: EPEVTQTPSHQVTQMGQEVILRCVPISNHLYFYWYRQILGQKVEFLVSFYNNEISEKSEIFDDQFSVERPDGSNFTLKIRSTKLEDSAMYFCASSARTEFYEQYFGPGTRLTVT.

The chain uses TRBV28 and TRBJ2-7, with TRBD1 as a possible D gene (5 bases). V lost 5 bases, J lost 4 bases, and 12 bases lay in between. Germline lookup yields CDR1 MDHEN and CDR2 SYDVKM. CDR3 length: 13 amino acids. The CDR3 bases are TGTGCCAGCAGTCAGCCAGGGATATACGAGCAGTACTTC. This encodes CASSQPGIYEQYF.

The chain couples TRBV7-9 to TRBJ1-5, with D uncertain. Germline assignment: CDR1 SEHNR and CDR2 FQNEAQ (reference sequence). The CDR3 covers 14 residues. Trimming took off 3 bases at V and 5 bases at J, with 11 bases between the two ends. Here the CDR3 reads CASSLNAGDQPQHF. The CDR3 DNA reads TGTGCCAGCAGCTTGAACGCAGGAGATCAGCCCCAGCATTTT.

V is TRBV5-5 and J is TRBJ2-1; D possibly uses TRBD1 or TRBD2 (5 bases each). Trimming removed 4 bases from V and 2 bases from J, with 13 bases in between. Germline values: CDR1 SGHKS, CDR2 YYEKEE (reference sequence). There are 15 residues in the CDR3. The CDR3 loop is CASSAGAVPYNEQFF. For the CDR3, the DNA is TGTGCCAGCAGCGCCGGGGCGGTTCCCTACAATGAGCAGTTCTTC.

The chain recombines TRBV2 with TRBJ2-1; D could derive from TRBD1 or TRBD2 (5 bases each). V lost 11 bases and J lost 2, with 13 bases in between. The CDR3 totals 13 residues. The germline CDR1 and CDR2 sequences are SNHLY and FYNNEI. CDR3 DNA: TGTGCCCTGCGAGGGGCTCCCTACAATGAGCAGTTCTTC. Its translation is CALRGAPYNEQFF. Filled out from reference TRBV2 and TRBJ2-1, the complete variable domain reads EPEVTQTPSHQVTQMGQEVILRCVPISNHLYFYWYRQILGQKVEFLVSFYNNEISEKSEIFDDQFSVERPDGSNFTLKIRSTKLEDSAMYFCALRGAPYNEQFFGPGTRLTVL.

The rearrangement uses TRBV6-6 and TRBJ1-1; D uncertain. The CDR3 sequence is 13 residues long. Per germline, CDR1 MNHNY and CDR2 SVGAGI (reference sequence). V was clipped by 7 bases and J by 0 bases, with 9 bases between them. The CDR3 region is CASTGRVNTEAFF. CDR3 in DNA: TGTGCCAGCACTGGACGAGTGAACACTGAAGCTTTCTTT.

This chain links TRBV11-2 with TRBJ2-7; a weak D match, TRBD1 (6 bases). The germline V and J ends were trimmed by 5 bases and 5 bases, with 13 bases remaining between them. The CDR3 spans 13 residues. Germline lookup yields CDR1 SGHAT and CDR2 FQNNGV. The CDR3 DNA reads as TGTGCCAGCAGCCCGAGGGGGTATGACGAGCAGTACTTC. It codes for CASSPRGYDEQYF. Complete variable domain (other parts from reference TRBV11-2 and TRBJ2-7): EAGVAQSPRYKIIEKRQSVAFWCNPISGHATLYWYQQILGQGPKLLIQFQNNGVVDDSQLPKDRFSAERLKGVDSTLKIQPAKLEDSAVYLCASSPRGYDEQYFGPGTRLTVT.

The chain recombines TRBV27 with TRBJ2-2; 8 bases fit TRBD2. V trimming: 4 bases; J trimming: 6 bases; junction bases outside the gene matches: 4. There are 14 residues in the CDR3. The germline gives CDR1 MNHEY, CDR2 SMNVEV (reference sequence). The CDR3 reads CASSSGGVPGELFF. The CDR3 coding sequence is TGTGCCAGCAGTTCGGGGGGGGTACCCGGGGAGCTGTTTTTT.

V is TRBV10-2 and J is TRBJ2-7; tentatively, D is TRBD1 or TRBD2 (5 bases each). Deletions cut 1 base from V and 4 bases from J, with 11 bases between. The CDR3 consists of 14 residues. CDR1 WSHSY and CDR2 SAAADI come from the germline V gene. The CDR3 spells CASSEYGTEYEQYF. The CDR3 DNA sequence: TGCGCCAGCAGTGAGTACGGGACCGAATACGAGCAGTACTTC.

This clone was seen more than once but under ten times. This chain's CDR3 is CSVEEDTVGQGVLFF. In DNA form, the CDR3 reads TGCAGCGTTGAAGAGGATACCGTAGGACAGGGTGTGCTGTTTTTT. The chain is built from TRBV29-1 and TRBJ2-2, with 8 bases identical to TRBD1. The CDR3 runs to 15 residues. CDR1 is SQVTM, CDR2 ANQGSEA, per germline. V lost 0 bases to trimming and J lost 13 bases; unmatched junction nucleotides: 13.

The chain carries TRBV7-9 and TRBJ2-6; tentative D call: TRBD2 (6 bases). The CDR3 consists of 14 residues. Germline V lookup: CDR1 SEHNR, CDR2 FQNEAQ (reference sequence). V gave up 8 bases and J gave up 4 bases, with 12 bases separating them. CDR3 DNA: TGTGCCAGCGGCGGGGCTGCGGGGGCCAACGTCCTGACTTTC. Translated: CASGGAAGANVLTF.

This clone has just one count. The rearrangement links TRBV6-1 to TRBJ2-1; 13 bases are shared with TRBD2. With 4 bases clipped from V and 9 bases from J, the junction kept 15 bases outside the gene matches. CDR1 MNHNS and CDR2 SASEGT come from the germline V gene. This CDR3 comprises 18 residues. The CDR3 DNA reads as TGTGCCAGCAGTGTATGGATCGAGACTAGCGGGAGGCTAGGTGAGCAGTTCTTC. As protein: CASSVWIETSGRLGEQFF.

The J gene is TRBJ2-7, the V gene TRBV30; D is undetermined. The germline V gene has CDR1 GTSNPN and CDR2 SVGIG (reference sequence). V dropped 8 bases and J dropped 6 bases, with 23 bases sitting between them. CDR3 size: 14 residues. The CDR3 spells CAHQGTGSGLEQYF. The DNA for the CDR3 is TGTGCCCACCAAGGAACTGGCTCTGGGCTCGAGCAGTACTTC.

V and J are TRBV28 and TRBJ1-4; no definite D call. This CDR3 is 15 amino acids long. Germline assignment: CDR1 MDHEN and CDR2 SYDVKM. Trimming removed 6 bases at V and 8 bases at J, with 19 bases between. CDR3 region: CASSSLEHVGEKLFF. CDR3 nucleotide sequence: TGTGCCAGCAGCTCTCTTGAACACGTAGGGGAAAAACTGTTTTTT. Looking up the rest from reference TRBV28 and TRBJ1-4 gives the full variable domain: DVKVTQSSRYLVKRTGEKVFLECVQDMDHENMFWYRQDPGLGLRLIYFSYDVKMKEKGDIPEGYSVSREKKERFSLILESASTNQTSMYLCASSSLEHVGEKLFFGSGTQLSVL.